The 13 T cell receptor beta chains below come from one sample, sequenced in a study of blood T cell repertoires in COVID-19. The method was immunoSEQ multiplex PCR; TCRdb's version includes in-frame clones alone and lacks a portion of them. The sample includes 130,000 or so clones, roughly 88% of them seen just once. Sequencing was performed on peripheral blood. These receptors were taken from a man in his 70s with active COVID-19.

The chain carries TRBV28 and TRBJ1-6; the D gene is possibly TRBD1 (6 bases). V was cut by 5 bases and J by 8 bases, with 16 bases left in between. This CDR3 contains 15 residues. CDR1 is MDHEN and CDR2 is SYDVKM in the germline V gene. The CDR3 nucleotides are TGTGCCAGCAGTCCCTTGGACAGCACCTATTCACCCCTCCACTTT. Protein sequence: CASSPLDSTYSPLHF.

The V call is TRBV27, the J call TRBJ2-1; 12 bases are shared with TRBD2. After removal of 8 bases from V and 4 bases from J, the junction contained 6 bases not matched to a gene. The CDR3 loop spans 15 amino acids. The germline V gene has CDR1 MNHEY and CDR2 SMNVEV (reference sequence). CDR3 amino acids: CASGRLAGDYNEQFF. CDR3 in DNA: TGTGCCAGCGGCAGACTAGCGGGAGATTACAATGAGCAGTTCTTC.

The chain joins TRBV6-4 to TRBJ2-3, with a possible D match to TRBD2 (7 bases). Germline V CDR1 and CDR2: MRHNA, SNTAGT. V lost 5 bases, J lost 2 bases, and 11 bases lay in between. The CDR3 has 14 residues. The CDR3 loop reads CASSLGGHTDTQYF. CDR3 in DNA: TGTGCCAGCAGTTTGGGGGGGCACACAGATACGCAGTATTTT.

The V gene is TRBV2, the J gene TRBJ2-1, with TRBD1 as a possible D gene (5 bases). Germline CDR1 reads SNHLY; CDR2 reads FYNNEI. CDR3 size: 15 residues. The germline V and J ends were trimmed by 4 bases and 9 bases, with 19 bases remaining between them. CDR3 sequence: CASSGNQGKTIEQFF. The CDR3 coding sequence is TGTGCCAGCAGTGGAAACCAGGGAAAGACCATTGAGCAGTTCTTC.

The chain combines TRBV11-2 with TRBJ2-7; TRBD2 matches 12 bases. CDR1 SGHAT and CDR2 FQNNGV come from the germline V gene. This CDR3 spans 15 amino acids. V was clipped by 1 base and J by 4 bases; unmatched bases: 2. The chain's CDR3 is CASSLGLAGAYEQYF. For the CDR3, the DNA is TGTGCCAGCAGCTTAGGACTAGCGGGAGCGTACGAGCAGTACTTC. Full variable domain (outside the CDR3, taken from reference TRBV11-2 and TRBJ2-7): EAGVAQSPRYKIIEKRQSVAFWCNPISGHATLYWYQQILGQGPKLLIQFQNNGVVDDSQLPKDRFSAERLKGVDSTLKIQPAKLEDSAVYLCASSLGLAGAYEQYFGPGTRLTVT.

The rearrangement links TRBV7-2 to TRBJ2-1; TRBD2 matches at 7 bases. This CDR3 comprises 15 residues. The junction had 4 bases not matched to a gene; V was cut back by 5 bases and J by 0 bases. From germline, CDR1 is SGHTA and CDR2 FQGNSA. The CDR3 loop is CASSLQRGSYNEQFF. The CDR3 region has the DNA TGTGCCAGCAGCCTCCAGCGGGGCTCCTACAATGAGCAGTTCTTC.

The chain combines TRBV6-2 or TRBV6-3 with TRBJ2-7; TRBD2 aligns across 7 bases. Germline V CDR1 and CDR2: MNHEY, SVGEGT. The CDR3 contains 15 residues. The trim removed 6 bases at V and 8 bases at J, leaving 16 bases unmatched. This chain's CDR3 is CASSGGEGRNVQQYF. DNA of the CDR3: TGTGCCAGCAGCGGCGGGGAGGGCCGCAATGTTCAGCAGTACTTC.

The chain recombines TRBV5-6 with TRBJ1-1; D ambiguous. From germline, CDR1 is SGHDT and CDR2 YYEEEE. The CDR3 extends over 16 amino acids. V lost 1 base to trimming and J lost 1 base, with 14 bases between them. CDR3 amino acids: CASSLSLFPGNTEAFF. For the CDR3, the DNA is TGTGCCAGCAGCTTGAGTCTGTTCCCGGGGAACACTGAAGCTTTCTTT.

This clone was seen a handful of times. The chain employs TRBV6-6 and TRBJ2-7, with TRBD1 matching 10 bases. After removal of 6 bases from V and 1 base from J, the junction contained 3 bases not matched to a gene. The CDR3 runs to 14 residues. CDR1 MNHNY and CDR2 SVGAGI come from the germline V gene (reference sequence). CDR3 DNA: TGTGCCAGCAGCCCGGGACAGGGGTCCTACGAGCAGTACTTC. Protein: CASSPGQGSYEQYF.

This clone was seen only once. This sequence joins TRBV7-3 and TRBJ2-3; D is perhaps TRBD2 (6 bases). Trimming shortened V by 4 bases and J by 0 bases, and 11 bases separated the two germline ends. Looked up from germline, CDR1 is SGHTA and CDR2 is FQGTGA. This CDR3 spans 15 amino acids. The CDR3 DNA reads as TGTGCCAGCAGCTCCCCCGGGACTAGCACAGATACGCAGTATTTT. It encodes CASSSPGTSTDTQYF.

In this sample, this clone turned up a few times. This chain joins TRBV28 and TRBJ1-5; no firm D call. CDR1 and CDR2 from the germline V gene are MDHEN and SYDVKM. The CDR3 extends over 15 amino acids. Between the trimmed V and J ends, which lost 3 bases and 0 bases, there was a span of 9 bases. CDR3 bases: TGTGCCAGCAGTTTCGGGCGGGTTAGCAATCAGCCCCAGCATTTT. Protein sequence: CASSFGRVSNQPQHF.

The rearrangement uses TRBV9 and TRBJ1-2; the D gene is possibly TRBD1 (6 bases). Germline V lookup: CDR1 SGDLS, CDR2 YYNGEE. Deletions cut 4 bases from V and 9 bases from J, with 13 bases between. The CDR3 spans 12 residues. The CDR3 protein is CASSPLQGRYTF. The CDR3 coding sequence is TGTGCCAGCAGCCCCCTACAGGGACGCTACACCTTC. Full variable domain (missing parts from reference TRBV9 and TRBJ1-2): DSGVTQTPKHLITATGQRVTLRCSPRSGDLSVYWYQQSLDQGLQFLIQYYNGEERAKGNILERFSAQQFPDLHSELNLSSLELGDSALYFCASSPLQGRYTFGSGTRLTVV.

The gene calls are TRBV18 and TRBJ2-1, with 12 nucleotides matching TRBD2. The CDR3 spans 16 residues. Germline CDR1 KGHSH, CDR2 LQKENI. The V gene end was trimmed by 3 bases and the J gene end by 3 bases; junction bases not matched to a gene: 3. The CDR3 is CASSPQTSGSYNEQFF. CDR3 bases: TGTGCCAGCTCACCCCAGACTAGCGGGAGCTACAATGAGCAGTTCTTC.